This T cell receptor beta chain derives from a study of T-cell reconstitution after alpha-beta-depleted transplantation in children. The CDR3 consists of 15 residues. V lost 2 bases to trimming and J lost 3 bases; unmatched junction nucleotides: 2. Germline V gene lookup returns CDR1 MGHRA and CDR2 YSYEKL. Only a few counts were recorded for this clonotype. The TCRbeta library incorporated unique molecular identifiers. From the PCR reads, TCRdb called clonotypes with MiXCR, one entry per CDR3 protein. The data show around 380,000 distinct CDR3 sequences, 9.5% to 13% seen once. The sample was PBMCs from the stem cell graft donor, taken from the stem cell graft. The chain combines TRBV4-1 with TRBJ1-1; 11 bases align to TRBD1. This sequence originates from a human donor who donated a stem cell graft to a child with acute myeloid leukemia. As DNA, the CDR3 is TGCGCCAGCAGCCAAATGGGACAGGGGGACACTGAAGCTTTCTTT. Protein sequence: CASSQMGQGDTEAFF.